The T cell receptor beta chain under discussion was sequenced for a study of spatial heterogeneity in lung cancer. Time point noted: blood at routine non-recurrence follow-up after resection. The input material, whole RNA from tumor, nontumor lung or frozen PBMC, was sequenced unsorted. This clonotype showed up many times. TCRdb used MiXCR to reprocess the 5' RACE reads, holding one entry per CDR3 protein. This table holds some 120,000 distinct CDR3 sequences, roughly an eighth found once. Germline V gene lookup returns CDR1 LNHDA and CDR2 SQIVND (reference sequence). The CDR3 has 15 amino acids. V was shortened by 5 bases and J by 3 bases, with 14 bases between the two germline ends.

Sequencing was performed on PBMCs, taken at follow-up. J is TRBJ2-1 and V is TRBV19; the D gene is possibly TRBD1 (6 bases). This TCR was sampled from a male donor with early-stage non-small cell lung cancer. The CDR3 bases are TGTGCCAGTAGTCTAATAGGACAGATCTACAATGAGCAGTTCTTC. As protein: CASSLIGQIYNEQFF. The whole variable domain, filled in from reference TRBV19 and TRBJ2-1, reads DGGITQSPKYLFRKEGQNVTLSCEQNLNHDAMYWYRQDPGQGLRLIYYSQIVNDFQKGDIAEGYSVSREKKESFPLTVTSAQKNPTAFYLCASSLIGQIYNEQFFGPGTRLTVL.